These 27 T cell receptor beta chains share one sample of origin, sequenced in a study of blood T cell repertoires in COVID-19. Profiling relied on immunoSEQ multiplex PCR, and the TCRdb table lists in-frame clones only, not all of them. The sample yields about 190,000 clones, roughly nine tenths seen once. The source material was peripheral blood. Source of these receptors: a man aged 25-45 years with acute or convalescent COVID-19.

The rearrangement uses TRBV30 and TRBJ2-1; possible D gene TRBD2, 6 bases. V gave up 4 bases and J gave up 3 bases, with 13 bases separating them. CDR1 is GTSNPN, CDR2 SVGIG, per germline (reference sequence). The CDR3 totals 14 residues. CDR3 sequence: CAWTRGTGYNEQFF. As DNA, the CDR3 is TGTGCCTGGACCAGAGGGACTGGCTACAATGAGCAGTTCTTC.

This chain links TRBV9 with TRBJ1-6; possibly TRBD1 for D (5 bases). The CDR3 sequence is 13 residues long. V was clipped by 3 bases and J by 6 bases, with 7 bases between them. Looked up from germline, CDR1 is SGDLS and CDR2 is YYNGEE. The CDR3 protein is CASSGGGNSPLHF. The CDR3 DNA is TGTGCCAGCAGCGGGGGGGGTAATTCACCCCTCCACTTT.

The V and J genes are TRBV11-1 and TRBJ2-2, with 7 bases fitting TRBD2. Germline CDR1 is SGHAT and CDR2 is FQDESV (reference sequence). V lost 4 bases to trimming and J lost 3 bases; unmatched junction nucleotides: 8. The CDR3 has 16 amino acids. The CDR3 DNA reads TGTGCCAGCAGCTACGGAGCGGGACCTTACACCGGGGAGCTGTTTTTT. It codes for CASSYGAGPYTGELFF.

V and J are TRBV4-1 and TRBJ2-3; 10 bases align to TRBD2. Germline V lookup: CDR1 MGHRA, CDR2 YSYEKL. V shed 3 bases and J 7 bases; nucleotides not matched to a gene: 10. The CDR3 is 16 residues long. CDR3 sequence: CASSQGAGGPVYTQYF. The DNA of the CDR3 is TGCGCCAGCAGCCAGGGAGCGGGAGGGCCGGTATATACGCAGTATTTT.

This chain connects TRBV18 to TRBJ1-1; D not certain. Trimming shortened V by 2 bases and J by 0 bases, and 7 bases separated the two germline ends. The CDR3 spans 14 residues. Per the germline V gene, CDR1 is KGHSH and CDR2 is LQKENI. This CDR3 is CASSPEILNTEAFF. CDR3 DNA: TGTGCCAGCTCACCAGAGATCTTGAACACTGAAGCTTTCTTT.

This clone showed up just a few times. The chain employs TRBV30 and TRBJ1-2; a weak D match, TRBD1 (6 bases). CDR1 is GTSNPN and CDR2 is SVGIG in the germline V gene (reference sequence). The CDR3 sequence is 14 residues long. V lost 8 bases, J lost 4 bases, and 20 bases lay in between. CDR3 sequence reads: CAGSLTGGFYGYTF. DNA of the CDR3: TGTGCCGGCTCTCTGACAGGAGGATTCTATGGCTACACCTTC.

J is TRBJ1-2 and V is TRBV5-1, with 7 positions matching TRBD1. Germline V gene lookup returns CDR1 SGHRS and CDR2 YFSETQ. The CDR3 totals 13 residues. The V gene end was trimmed by 4 bases and the J gene end by 2 bases; junction bases not matched to a gene: 2. CDR3 amino acids: CASSPTGNYGYTF. The CDR3 DNA reads as TGCGCCAGCAGCCCGACAGGGAACTATGGCTACACCTTC.

The chain combines TRBV6-5 with TRBJ1-4; D is undetermined. The V end lost 7 bases, the J end lost 6 bases, and 12 bases lay between the germline ends. The germline CDR1 and CDR2 sequences are MNHEY and SVGAGI. The CDR3 totals 13 residues. CDR3 in DNA: TGTGCCAGCACCACGATGTTAGATGAAAAACTGTTTTTT. It yields the protein CASTTMLDEKLFF.

This clone appeared once. The V gene is TRBV19, the J gene TRBJ2-1; 16 nucleotides agree with TRBD2. J lost 5 bases, V lost 6 bases, and 4 bases had no gene match. CDR1 and CDR2 from the germline V gene are LNHDA and SQIVND (reference sequence). The CDR3 runs 16 residues. CDR3 sequence: CASRGGLAGGNNEQFF. DNA of the CDR3: TGTGCCAGTAGGGGGGGACTAGCGGGAGGGAACAATGAGCAGTTCTTC.

A note on this clone: A junction end diverges from the germline sequence, so it may reflect a read error. V gene TRBV4-1 combines with J gene TRBJ2-3; possible D gene TRBD2, 6 bases. Germline loops: CDR1 MGHRA, CDR2 YSYEKL. The CDR3 totals 16 residues. The CDR3 spells CASKGTARGSIDTQYF. DNA for the CDR3: TGCGCCAGCAAGGGGACTGCCCGGGGTAGCATAGATACGCAGTATTTT.

This clone has more than one count but fewer than ten. V gene TRBV5-4 combines with J gene TRBJ1-1; tentative D call: TRBD1 (5 bases). Trimming left V 4 bases short and J 0 bases short, with 13 bases between. The CDR3 spans 15 residues. Germline CDR1 reads SGHNT; CDR2 reads YYREEE (reference sequence). CDR3 nucleotides: TGTGCCAGCAGCCCTCGCGGGGCCATGAACACTGAAGCTTTCTTT. Protein: CASSPRGAMNTEAFF.

This chain uses TRBV19 with TRBJ2-5; 8 bases are a match to TRBD1. The ends lost 3 bases at V and 6 bases at J; junction bases unmatched: 12. Germline values: CDR1 LNHDA, CDR2 SQIVND (reference sequence). The CDR3 covers 16 residues. The CDR3 nucleotides read TGTGCCAGTAGTATGTACCCAGGGGGCCGGGAAAAGACCCAGTACTTC. This sequence encodes CASSMYPGGREKTQYF.

This CDR3 reads CASSPGQSIDTQYF. In DNA form, the CDR3 reads TGCGCCAGCAGCCCGGGACAGTCGATAGATACGCAGTATTTT. The chain is built from TRBV10-1 and TRBJ2-3; 7 bases are a match to TRBD1. The CDR3 runs to 14 residues. V lost 6 bases, J lost 5 bases, and 8 bases stayed unmatched. CDR1 is WNHNN and CDR2 is SYGVQD in the germline V gene (reference sequence).

The chain links TRBV2 to TRBJ2-1; 10 bases agree with TRBD2. The CDR3 is made up of 17 amino acids. Per the germline V gene, CDR1 is SNHLY and CDR2 is FYNNEI. Trimming took 4 bases from V and 1 from J; bases not matched to a gene: 7. The CDR3 sequence is CASSASRTSGSYNEQFF. DNA for the CDR3: TGTGCCAGCAGTGCCTCTCGGACTAGCGGTTCCTACAATGAGCAGTTCTTC.

The chain has TRBV25-1 and TRBJ2-3; 9 bases fit TRBD2. The V gene's germline CDR1 is MGHDK and CDR2 SYGVNS. Losses at the gene ends were 3 bases for V and 5 bases for J; bases not matched to a gene: 6. The CDR3 has 15 residues. The CDR3 loop is CASSDRSGSRDTQYF. CDR3 nucleotides: TGTGCCAGCAGTGACCGTAGCGGGAGTAGAGATACGCAGTATTTT.

This clone occurred once. The CDR3 region is CASSYRGENTEAFF. As DNA, the CDR3 is TGTGCCAGTAGCTACAGGGGGGAGAACACTGAAGCTTTCTTT. The chain joins TRBV19 to TRBJ1-1; 8 nucleotides align to TRBD1. Germline trimming cut 6 bases from V and 1 base from J; bases unmatched to any gene: 4. The CDR3 length is 14 residues. The germline gives CDR1 LNHDA, CDR2 SQIVND (reference sequence).

The chain employs TRBV19 and TRBJ1-1, with unresolved D. Germline loops: CDR1 LNHDA, CDR2 SQIVND (reference sequence). This CDR3 region has 15 residues. Trimming left V 7 bases short and J 7 bases short, with 22 bases between. The CDR3: CASTPSGSLSGEAFF. In nucleotides, the CDR3 is TGTGCCAGTACCCCAAGCGGGAGCTTAAGCGGTGAAGCTTTCTTT.

V usage is TRBV6-1 and J usage is TRBJ2-7, with D possibly matching TRBD1 (6 bases). Germline V gene data show CDR1 as MNHNS and CDR2 as SASEGT. The CDR3 loop spans 14 amino acids. Trimming shortened V by 1 base and J by 5 bases, and 12 bases separated the two germline ends. In DNA, the CDR3 is TGTGCCAGCAGTGAAGTTCAGGACAGCAACGAGCAGTACTTC. Its protein product is CASSEVQDSNEQYF.

This rearrangement joins TRBV2 to TRBJ2-7; 9 nucleotides line up with TRBD1. The CDR3 has 13 residues. Germline V gene data show CDR1 as SNHLY and CDR2 as FYNNEI. Losses at the gene ends were 7 bases for V and 3 bases for J; bases not matched to a gene: 4. The chain's CDR3 is CASTGDRVYEQYF. The CDR3 region has the DNA TGTGCCAGCACCGGGGACAGGGTCTACGAGCAGTACTTC.

The chain recombines TRBV28 with TRBJ2-5; 9 bases agree with TRBD2. With V trimmed by 5 bases and J by 4 bases, 23 bases remained unmatched. The CDR3 length is 20 residues. Germline V gene lookup returns CDR1 MDHEN and CDR2 SYDVKM. This CDR3 reads CASSPPRDWRGGRVRETQYF. As DNA, the CDR3 is TGTGCCAGCAGTCCACCCCGAGATTGGCGGGGGGGCCGAGTTAGAGAGACCCAGTACTTC.

The V gene is TRBV18, the J gene TRBJ1-1; TRBD1 is a possible D gene (5 bases). The CDR3 is 13 amino acids. V shed 8 bases and J shed 0 bases, with 10 bases lying between them. From germline, CDR1 is KGHSH and CDR2 LQKENI. In nucleotides, the CDR3 is TGTGCCAGCCTAGGGGTTGTGAACACTGAAGCTTTCTTT. It codes for CASLGVVNTEAFF.

The gene calls are TRBV28 and TRBJ1-2; D ambiguous. Trimming took 4 bases from V and 6 from J, leaving 15 bases between them. Per germline, CDR1 MDHEN and CDR2 SYDVKM. The CDR3 totals 14 residues. The CDR3 DNA follows: TGTGCCAGCAGTTCGTCAGGTCTCCGACATGGCTACACCTTC. It encodes CASSSSGLRHGYTF.

The chain carries TRBV5-1 and TRBJ2-5; 13 bases align to TRBD2. The V gene end was trimmed by 0 bases and the J gene end by 4 bases; junction bases not matched to a gene: 6. The CDR3 spans 17 residues. Germline CDR1 reads SGHRS; CDR2 reads YFSETQ. CDR3 sequence reads: CASSLVPGLAGIETQYF. Here the CDR3 DNA reads TGCGCCAGCAGCTTGGTGCCGGGACTAGCGGGGATAGAGACCCAGTACTTC.

The chain links TRBV15 to TRBJ1-4; unclear D gene. Germline loops: CDR1 LNHNV, CDR2 YYDKDF (reference sequence). Trimming took off 6 bases at V and 5 bases at J, with 13 bases between the two ends. The CDR3 is made up of 14 amino acids. CDR3 sequence reads: CATSSRMVNEKLFF. In DNA form, the CDR3 reads TGTGCCACCAGTTCCAGGATGGTGAATGAAAAACTGTTTTTT.

The chain is built from TRBV6-2 or TRBV6-3 and TRBJ2-3; D is undetermined. From germline, CDR1 is MNHEY and CDR2 SVGEGT. The CDR3 runs to 15 residues. Trimming removed 2 bases from V and 0 bases from J, with 9 bases in between. The chain's CDR3 is CASSYRGSSTDTQYF. The CDR3, as DNA: TGTGCCAGCAGTTACAGAGGCAGCAGCACAGATACGCAGTATTTT.

The chain carries TRBV19 and TRBJ2-2; D is undetermined. This CDR3 has 15 amino acids. Germline-derived CDR1 and CDR2 are LNHDA and SQIVND (reference sequence). V was cut by 7 bases and J by 2 bases, with 14 bases left in between. DNA of the CDR3: TGTGCCAGTAAATATTTGTGGCAAAACACCGGGGAGCTGTTTTTT. As protein: CASKYLWQNTGELFF. The variable domain in full, completed from reference TRBV19 and TRBJ2-2, reads DGGITQSPKYLFRKEGQNVTLSCEQNLNHDAMYWYRQDPGQGLRLIYYSQIVNDFQKGDIAEGYSVSREKKESFPLTVTSAQKNPTAFYLCASKYLWQNTGELFFGEGSRLTVL.

Comment on this clone: An end of the junction differs from the germline gene, which may be a read error. The chain carries TRBV29-1 and TRBJ2-1, with a weak D call TRBD1 (7 bases). The CDR3 consists of 14 residues. CDR1 SQVTM and CDR2 ANQGSEA come from the germline V gene. The CDR3 DNA reads as TGCAGCGCTGAAGGTGGCAGGGGGGTGAATGAGCAGTTCTTC. The encoded protein is CSAEGGRGVNEQFF.